Below are 21 T cell receptor beta chains sequenced from a single sample in a study of T cell repertoires in cytomegalovirus infection (dated by TCRdb to between 2018 and 2021). No cognate antigen is known for these TCRs. TCRdb records Illumina HiSeq 1500 as the sequencer. TCRdb reprocessing: public reads trimmed at Q25 with fastp, clones called with MiXCR, in-frame beta chains kept. Under each unique CDR3 protein, matching rows form one entry showing the most common genes and DNA. Here the sample has 650,000 to 850,000 distinct CDR3 sequences; just under 30% occur a single time. The biggest ten clones account for around 13% of the sample. The treatment or condition label for this specimen denotes: in vitro stimulation with specific CMV peptide epitopes to enrich CMV-specific T cells. This sample comprised cultured CD8+ T cells from PBMCs, obtained from culture after CMV antigen stimulation. The source of these receptors is a human donor in good health (CMV status not recorded). Some clones in this sample may be carry-over from other donors' samples.

The gene calls are TRBV24-1 and TRBJ2-6, with D possibly being TRBD2 (6 bases). V shed 4 bases and J shed 0 bases, with 18 bases lying between them. Looked up from germline, CDR1 is KGHDR and CDR2 is SFDVKD. The CDR3 is made up of 19 amino acids. The CDR3 sequence is CATSEEGGNRASGANVLTF. Written as DNA, the CDR3 is TGTGCCACCAGTGAAGAGGGCGGGAACAGAGCCTCTGGGGCCAACGTCCTGACTTTC.

There are many counts of this clonotype. The chain has TRBV7-6 and TRBJ1-1; D gene unclear. Trimming cost V 2 bases and J 3 bases, with 13 bases left between them. CDR3 length equals 15 residues. Germline V gives CDR1 SGHVS, CDR2 FNYEAQ. The CDR3 region has the DNA TGTGCCAGCAGCTTAACTTTCGGCCGGGACACTGAAGCTTTCTTT. Translating it yields CASSLTFGRDTEAFF.

In this sample, this clonotype turned up many times. The chain recombines TRBV7-6 with TRBJ1-2; 8 positions agree with TRBD1. Losses at the gene ends were 5 bases for V and 4 bases for J; bases not matched to a gene: 12. Germline values: CDR1 SGHVS, CDR2 FNYEAQ. The CDR3 has 16 residues. The CDR3 reads CASSPGTGFQIYGYTF. The CDR3 nucleotides read TGTGCCAGCAGCCCCGGGACAGGATTCCAAATCTATGGCTACACCTTC.

The chain couples TRBV27 to TRBJ1-2; D is unclear. The CDR3 extends over 14 amino acids. CDR1 and CDR2 (germline): MNHEY, SMNVEV (reference sequence). Between the trimmed V and J ends, which lost 8 bases and 7 bases, there was a span of 20 bases. In nucleotides, the CDR3 is TGTGCCAGCCCCCATCCGGATGTCCGGAGTGGCTACACCTTC. Its protein product is CASPHPDVRSGYTF.

There are many counts of this clonotype. The chain combines TRBV7-2 with TRBJ2-7; D remains ambiguous. V lost 2 bases and J 5 bases, leaving 10 bases between the germline ends. Germline V lookup: CDR1 SGHTA, CDR2 FQGNSA. The CDR3 sequence is 13 residues long. The CDR3 sequence: CASSLWVGNEQYV. Here the CDR3 DNA reads TGTGCCAGCAGCTTATGGGTGGGTAACGAGCAGTACGTC.

This clonotype was counted between two and nine times. V gene TRBV7-2 combines with J gene TRBJ2-7; the D is unclear. The CDR3 extends over 13 amino acids. Germline V lookup: CDR1 SGHTA, CDR2 FQGNSA. Trimming took 5 bases from V and 7 from J, leaving 15 bases between them. The CDR3 loop is CASSPIPSNEQYV. The CDR3, as DNA: TGTGCCAGCAGCCCAATCCCTAGTAATGAGCAGTACGTC.

The chain carries TRBV19 and TRBJ1-1, with 10 bases aligning to TRBD1. V gave up 8 bases and J gave up 7 bases; unmatched junction bases: 4. CDR1 LNHDA and CDR2 SQIVND come from the germline V gene (reference sequence). This CDR3 has 12 amino acids. The CDR3 loop reads CASGTGAIEAFF. As DNA, the CDR3 is TGTGCCAGTGGGACAGGGGCCATTGAAGCTTTCTTT.

The gene calls are TRBV18 and TRBJ1-3, with D possibly TRBD1 on 5 matching bases. Germline V CDR1 and CDR2: KGHSH, LQKENI. The ends were cut back, 3 bases at V and 1 base at J, with 10 bases in the middle. The CDR3 sequence is 15 residues long. The CDR3 here is CASSPTTDSGNTIYF. The CDR3 coding sequence is TGTGCCAGCTCACCTACGACAGATTCTGGAAACACCATATATTTT. Looking up the rest from reference TRBV18 and TRBJ1-3 gives the full variable domain: NAGVMQNPRHLVRRRGQEARLRCSPMKGHSHVYWYRQLPEEGLKFMVYLQKENIIDESGMPKERFSAEFPKEGPSILRIQQVVRGDSAAYFCASSPTTDSGNTIYFGEGSWLTVV.

This clonotype was detected ten times or more. The chain is built from TRBV6-5 and TRBJ1-1; 7 nucleotides line up with TRBD1. Per germline, CDR1 MNHEY and CDR2 SVGAGI. The ends lost 5 bases at V and 4 bases at J; junction bases unmatched: 7. This CDR3 has 14 residues. The CDR3 sequence: CASSQDSGGTEAFF. In DNA, the CDR3 is TGTGCCAGCAGTCAAGACTCAGGGGGCACTGAAGCTTTCTTT.

This clonotype occurred a few times. This sequence joins TRBV7-3 and TRBJ2-2; a possible D gene is TRBD2 (7 bases). Between the trimmed V and J ends, which lost 2 bases and 3 bases, there was a span of 10 bases. The CDR3 loop spans 15 amino acids. Germline V gives CDR1 SGHTA, CDR2 FQGTGA. The CDR3 DNA follows: TGTGCCAGCAGCTTAGCGGGGGCCGACACCGGGGAGCTGTTTTTT. Amino acids: CASSLAGADTGELFF.

The rearrangement joins TRBV6-6 to TRBJ1-3, with a possible D match to TRBD1 (5 bases). The CDR3 sequence is 15 residues long. Germline-derived CDR1 and CDR2 are MNHNY and SVGAGI (reference sequence). The V gene lost 7 bases and the J gene lost 3 bases, with 16 bases spanning the gap. The CDR3 DNA reads TGTGCCAGCACCTTAGACGGGGGGAGTGGAAACACCATATATTTT. Amino acids: CASTLDGGSGNTIYF.

This clonotype has ten or more counts. V gene TRBV7-2 combines with J gene TRBJ1-1; no firm D call. The CDR3 length is 18 residues. Germline CDR1 SGHTA, CDR2 FQGNSA. Trimming pared 2 bases from V and 0 bases from J, leaving 19 bases between. CDR3 in DNA: TGTGCCAGCAGCTTAAGATTGGGGTTGAACAGACTGAACACTGAAGCTTTCTTT. Translated, it gives CASSLRLGLNRLNTEAFF. The full variable domain, in which reference TRBV7-2 and TRBJ1-1 provide the parts outside the CDR3, is GAGVSQSPSNKVTEKGKDVELRCDPISGHTALYWYRQSLGQGLEFLIYFQGNSAPDKSGLPSDRFSAERTGGSVSTLTIQRTQQEDSAVYLCASSLRLGLNRLNTEAFFGQGTRLTVV.

This chain connects TRBV7-9 to TRBJ2-7; possible D gene TRBD2, 5 bases. CDR3 size: 13 residues. Germline loops: CDR1 SEHNR, CDR2 FQNEAQ (reference sequence). V lost 5 bases to trimming and J lost 3 bases, with 11 bases between them. The CDR3 here is CASSADRGYEQYF. CDR3 nucleotides: TGTGCCAGCAGCGCGGACCGGGGCTACGAGCAGTACTTC.

This chain uses TRBV3-1 with TRBJ2-7, with TRBD1 matching 8 bases. V dropped 10 bases and J dropped 3; count of bases not matched to a gene: 8. Per the germline V gene, CDR1 is LGHDT and CDR2 is YNNKEL (reference sequence). The CDR3 covers 13 residues. The CDR3 reads CAKMTGALYEQYV. In DNA form, the CDR3 reads TGTGCCAAGATGACAGGGGCCCTCTACGAGCAGTACGTC.

The chain links TRBV5-1 to TRBJ2-5; the match to TRBD2 covers 10 bases. The germline gives CDR1 SGHRS, CDR2 YFSETQ. The CDR3 runs 19 residues. The V and J ends lost 2 bases and 4 bases, in that order; junction bases with no gene match: 17. CDR3 loop: CASSLNGHLSGGYGETQYF. The CDR3 DNA follows: TGCGCCAGCAGCTTAAATGGCCATCTTAGCGGGGGGTACGGAGAGACCCAGTACTTC.

The chain is built from TRBV12-3 or TRBV12-4 and TRBJ2-2; 12 bases map to TRBD2. The CDR3 has 17 amino acids. Unmatched junction bases numbered 6, after V lost 3 bases and J lost 4 bases. This chain's CDR3 is CASSFFLAGGRTGELFF. DNA of the CDR3: TGTGCCAGCAGTTTCTTCCTAGCGGGGGGGCGCACCGGGGAGCTGTTTTTT.

The chain has TRBV19 and TRBJ2-7, with 10 bases lining up with TRBD2. Trimming took 5 bases from V and 3 from J; bases not matched to a gene: 7. CDR3 size: 15 residues. Looked up from germline, CDR1 is LNHDA and CDR2 is SQIVND (reference sequence). The CDR3 DNA follows: TGTGCCAGTAGTGCCACTAGCGGGGACTACTACGAGCAGTACTTC. As protein: CASSATSGDYYEQYF.

V and J are TRBV27 and TRBJ2-5; D remains unclear. This CDR3 has 16 residues. From germline, CDR1 is MNHEY and CDR2 SMNVEV (reference sequence). V gave up 3 bases and J gave up 0 bases, with 14 bases separating them. In nucleotides, the CDR3 is TGTGCCAGCAGTTTTTTACCACCCATGTACCAAGAGACCCAGTACTTC. Its translation: CASSFLPPMYQETQYF.

This clonotype was seen at least ten times. The chain is built from TRBV7-8 and TRBJ1-3; 7 nucleotides agree with TRBD1. In germline, CDR1 is SGHVS, CDR2 FQNEAQ. Unmatched junction bases numbered 4, after V lost 5 bases and J lost 0 bases. The CDR3 loop spans 15 amino acids. The CDR3 is CASSETGASGNTIYF. As DNA, the CDR3 is TGTGCCAGCAGCGAAACAGGGGCCTCTGGAAACACCATATATTTT.

This clonotype was counted only a few times. CDR3 coding DNA: TGTGCCAGCAGTCATTCTGGGGGGGACCTCACAGATACGCAGTATTTT. It translates to CASSHSGGDLTDTQYF. The gene calls are TRBV7-8 and TRBJ2-3; 7 bases are shared with TRBD2. The CDR3 sequence is 16 residues long. Germline V CDR1 and CDR2: SGHVS, FQNEAQ. With V trimmed by 6 bases and J by 2 bases, 11 bases remained unmatched.

The gene calls are TRBV27 and TRBJ1-5; no reliable D call. This CDR3 region has 13 residues. The germline gives CDR1 MNHEY, CDR2 SMNVEV (reference sequence). V was shortened by 8 bases and J by 1 base, with 9 bases between the two germline ends. The CDR3 spells CASGTVSNQPQHF. DNA for the CDR3: TGTGCCAGCGGTACAGTCAGCAATCAGCCCCAGCATTTT.